Listed below are T cell receptor beta chains from one sample, sequenced in a study of Ad26.COV2.S vaccination and SARS-CoV-2 variants. Assay: immunoSEQ multiplex PCR; the TCRdb copy retains only in-frame clones and omits some. The table has about 350,000 clones, 65% to 90% seen once. The starting material was peripheral blood, obtained in a trial of Ad26.COV2.S vaccine versus placebo. The receptors were gathered from a person aged 18 to 59 who received the Ad26.COV2.S COVID-19 vaccine or a placebo. Each CDR3 is given with its conserved first and last residue. The order of the fields is clone size, J gene, D gene, V gene, CDR3 DNA, CDR3 protein. D genes are given only for firm matches. Only part of the rows carry a size: once, few, many, or a class if the clone is expanded.

clone size: .
J gene: TRBJ2-3
D gene: TRBD2
V gene: TRBV7-2
CDR3 DNA: TGTGCCAGCAGCCCCAGACCGACTAGCGGGGGGGCGGGTGGAGGGACGCAGTATTTT
CDR3 protein: CASSPRPTSGGAGGGTQYF

clone size: .
J gene: TRBJ2-1
D gene: .
V gene: TRBV9
CDR3 DNA: TGTGCCAGCAGCGGGGGACGACCTAATGAGCAGTTCTTC
CDR3 protein: CASSGGRPNEQFF

clone size: .
J gene: TRBJ2-1
D gene: .
V gene: TRBV10-3
CDR3 DNA: TGTGCCATCAGTGAGTCCGCCCTCAATGAGCAGTTCTTC
CDR3 protein: CAISESALNEQFF

clone size: .
J gene: TRBJ2-1
D gene: TRBD2
V gene: TRBV30
CDR3 DNA: TGTGCCTGGAATAGAGGGCGGGGGACCTCCTGGAGATACAATGAGCAGTTCTTC
CDR3 protein: CAWNRGRGTSWRYNEQFF

clone size: .
J gene: TRBJ1-4
D gene: TRBD1
V gene: TRBV6-1
CDR3 DNA: TGTGCCAGCAGTGGGTACCATAACAGGGGGCGCGGTGAAAAACTGTTTTTT
CDR3 protein: CASSGYHNRGRGEKLFF

clone size: .
J gene: TRBJ2-3
D gene: TRBD2
V gene: TRBV3-1/TRBV3-2
CDR3 DNA: TGTGCCAGCAGCCTCAATAGCGGGGGCACAGATACGCAGTATTTT
CDR3 protein: CASSLNSGGTDTQYF

clone size: .
J gene: TRBJ1-4
D gene: TRBD1
V gene: TRBV19
CDR3 DNA: TGTGCCAGTAGTGCCTCGCGAGACAGGGGTCGGGAAAAACTGTTTTTT
CDR3 protein: CASSASRDRGREKLFF

clone size: .
J gene: TRBJ1-5
D gene: TRBD1
V gene: TRBV7-8
CDR3 DNA: TGTGCCAGCAGCCCAGACAGGGGCAATCAGCCCCAGCATTTT
CDR3 protein: CASSPDRGNQPQHF

clone size: .
J gene: TRBJ2-1
D gene: TRBD1
V gene: TRBV7-7
CDR3 DNA: TGTGCTAGCAGCCCGAGGACAGGGGCGCTATTGAATGAGCAGTTCTTC
CDR3 protein: CASSPRTGALLNEQFF

clone size: .
J gene: TRBJ2-7
D gene: TRBD1
V gene: TRBV11-1
CDR3 DNA: TGTGCCAGCAGCCCAGCCGACAGGGGGTTGTACGAGCAGTACTTC
CDR3 protein: CASSPADRGLYEQYF

clone size: few
J gene: TRBJ2-5
D gene: TRBD2
V gene: TRBV27
CDR3 DNA: TGTGCCAGCAGTCCGGGACTAGCGGGGGGATGGGTGACCCAGTACTTC
CDR3 protein: CASSPGLAGGWVTQYF

clone size: .
J gene: TRBJ1-1
D gene: .
V gene: TRBV6-1
CDR3 DNA: TGTGCCAGCAGTGAATCAAGGGGGTTCTCTGACACTGAAGCTTTCTTT
CDR3 protein: CASSESRGFSDTEAFF

clone size: .
J gene: TRBJ2-1
D gene: TRBD2
V gene: TRBV19
CDR3 DNA: TGTGCCAGTAGTCTGTGGACTAGTCTCAATGAGCAGTTCTTC
CDR3 protein: CASSLWTSLNEQFF

clone size: .
J gene: TRBJ1-5
D gene: .
V gene: TRBV19
CDR3 DNA: TGTGCCAGTAACACAGGGTATAGCAATCAGCCCCAGCATTTT
CDR3 protein: CASNTGYSNQPQHF

clone size: .
J gene: TRBJ1-5
D gene: .
V gene: TRBV10-1
CDR3 DNA: TGCGCCAGCAGTGAGGGTAGACCTGATCAGCCCCAGCATTTT
CDR3 protein: CASSEGRPDQPQHF

clone size: .
J gene: TRBJ2-7
D gene: .
V gene: TRBV27
CDR3 DNA: TGTGCCAGCTCCTACCTGGCAGAGAGCTCCTACGAGCAGTACTTC
CDR3 protein: CASSYLAESSYEQYF

clone size: .
J gene: TRBJ2-1
D gene: .
V gene: TRBV12-3/TRBV12-4
CDR3 DNA: TGTGCCAGCAGTTTAGGCCGGTACAATGAGCAGTTCTTC
CDR3 protein: CASSLGRYNEQFF

clone size: .
J gene: TRBJ2-5
D gene: TRBD1
V gene: TRBV7-9
CDR3 DNA: TGTGCCAGCAGCGACCTGGGACAGAGGAGGGAGACCCAGTACTTC
CDR3 protein: CASSDLGQRRETQYF

clone size: .
J gene: TRBJ2-7
D gene: TRBD1
V gene: TRBV6-2/TRBV6-3
CDR3 DNA: TGTGCCAGCAGTTTCGCCGGGACAGGTTTTTCCTACGAGCAGTACTTC
CDR3 protein: CASSFAGTGFSYEQYF

clone size: .
J gene: TRBJ1-6
D gene: .
V gene: TRBV6-4
CDR3 DNA: TGTGCCAGCAGTGACAGCGGATCACCCCTCCACTTT
CDR3 protein: CASSDSGSPLHF

clone size: .
J gene: TRBJ1-4
D gene: .
V gene: TRBV25-1
CDR3 DNA: TGTGCCAGCAGTCGGGGACCTTCTGAAAAACTGTTTTTT
CDR3 protein: CASSRGPSEKLFF

clone size: .
J gene: TRBJ1-1
D gene: .
V gene: TRBV5-4
CDR3 DNA: TGTGCCAGCAGCTCCCCCCGGGAGACTGAAGCTTTCTTT
CDR3 protein: CASSSPRETEAFF

clone size: .
J gene: TRBJ1-5
D gene: .
V gene: TRBV5-1
CDR3 DNA: TGCGCCAGCAGCTGGGCGGGCGATAGCAATCAGCCCCAGCATTTT
CDR3 protein: CASSWAGDSNQPQHF

clone size: few
J gene: TRBJ1-6
D gene: .
V gene: TRBV3-1/TRBV3-2
CDR3 DNA: TGTGCCAGCAGCCAAGGGGATTCACCCCTCCACTTT
CDR3 protein: CASSQGDSPLHF

clone size: .
J gene: TRBJ2-7
D gene: .
V gene: TRBV4-3
CDR3 DNA: TGCGCCAGCAGCCAAGAAAGGATCACAGGGTGGTCCTACGAGCAGTACTTC
CDR3 protein: CASSQERITGWSYEQYF

clone size: .
J gene: TRBJ2-4
D gene: TRBD1
V gene: TRBV28
CDR3 DNA: TGTGCCAGCCATGGACAGGGACTAGCCAAAAACATTCAGTACTTC
CDR3 protein: CASHGQGLAKNIQYF

clone size: .
J gene: TRBJ1-1
D gene: .
V gene: TRBV15
CDR3 DNA: TGTGCCACCAGCAGAGGGCAGAACACTGAAGCTTTCTTT
CDR3 protein: CATSRGQNTEAFF

clone size: few
J gene: TRBJ1-1
D gene: .
V gene: TRBV5-1
CDR3 DNA: TGCGCCAGCAGCTTGATACAGCAGGGAGGAACTGAAGCTTTCTTT
CDR3 protein: CASSLIQQGGTEAFF

clone size: .
J gene: TRBJ1-5
D gene: .
V gene: TRBV3-1/TRBV3-2
CDR3 DNA: TGTGCCAGCAGCCAAGGATTTAAGACCCAGCATTTT
CDR3 protein: CASSQGFKTQHF

clone size: .
J gene: TRBJ2-3
D gene: TRBD2
V gene: TRBV5-1
CDR3 DNA: TGCGCCACCGCCGGGACTAGCCCCCTCACAGATACGCAGTATTTT
CDR3 protein: CATAGTSPLTDTQYF

clone size: .
J gene: TRBJ1-1
D gene: TRBD1
V gene: TRBV7-9
CDR3 DNA: TGTGCCAGCAGCTTCTGGGGTACCGGGACAGACACTATGAACACTGAAGCTTTCTTT
CDR3 protein: CASSFWGTGTDTMNTEAFF

clone size: .
J gene: TRBJ1-1
D gene: .
V gene: TRBV6-6
CDR3 DNA: TGTGCCAGCAGTTACTCTTCTAGGGAAGCTTTCTTT
CDR3 protein: CASSYSSREAFF

clone size: .
J gene: TRBJ2-7
D gene: TRBD2
V gene: TRBV7-2
CDR3 DNA: TGTGCCAGCATCTTACGGGGGGGTCTCCCCTACGAGCAGTACTTC
CDR3 protein: CASILRGGLPYEQYF

clone size: .
J gene: TRBJ1-2
D gene: TRBD1
V gene: TRBV28
CDR3 DNA: TGTGCCAGCAGTTTATCGGGGACAGAAAACTATGGCTACACCTTC
CDR3 protein: CASSLSGTENYGYTF

clone size: .
J gene: TRBJ1-5
D gene: TRBD1
V gene: TRBV5-1
CDR3 DNA: TGCGCCAGCAGCACCGGGACAGGGGTATTTGGCAATCAGCCCCAGCATTTT
CDR3 protein: CASSTGTGVFGNQPQHF

clone size: .
J gene: TRBJ1-2
D gene: .
V gene: TRBV28
CDR3 DNA: TGTGCCAGCAGTTTCCGGGAGAACTATGGCTACACCTTC
CDR3 protein: CASSFRENYGYTF

clone size: .
J gene: TRBJ1-1
D gene: .
V gene: TRBV27
CDR3 DNA: TGTGCCACCCCCGTGAGGGCCCCGAACACTGAAGCTTTCTTT
CDR3 protein: CATPVRAPNTEAFF

clone size: once
J gene: TRBJ2-1
D gene: TRBD2
V gene: TRBV7-2
CDR3 DNA: TGTGCCAGCAGCCTGGATGGCGGGGGGGCCTTTAGGAGGTTCTTC
CDR3 protein: CASSLDGGGAFRRFF

clone size: .
J gene: TRBJ2-5
D gene: .
V gene: TRBV4-1
CDR3 DNA: TGCGCCAGCAGCCAAGATACCCGAGAGACCCAGTACTTC
CDR3 protein: CASSQDTRETQYF

clone size: .
J gene: TRBJ1-3
D gene: .
V gene: TRBV10-3
CDR3 DNA: TGTGCCATCAGTGAGGACGGCGGAAACACCATATATTTT
CDR3 protein: CAISEDGGNTIYF

clone size: .
J gene: TRBJ2-1
D gene: TRBD2
V gene: TRBV29-1
CDR3 DNA: TGCAGCGCCCAATCCGGGACTAGCGGAGAATACAATGAGCAGTTCTTC
CDR3 protein: CSAQSGTSGEYNEQFF

clone size: .
J gene: TRBJ1-1
D gene: .
V gene: TRBV2
CDR3 DNA: TGTGCCAGCCAGCGGGTCATGGACACTGAAGCTTTCTTT
CDR3 protein: CASQRVMDTEAFF

clone size: .
J gene: TRBJ1-5
D gene: .
V gene: TRBV19
CDR3 DNA: TGTGCCAGTAGTCGACTGAGCAATAGCAATCAGCCCCAGCATTTT
CDR3 protein: CASSRLSNSNQPQHF

clone size: .
J gene: TRBJ1-5
D gene: TRBD1
V gene: TRBV27
CDR3 DNA: TGTGCCAGCAGTTACAGGGGGTCTCTAAATCAGCCCCAGCATTTT
CDR3 protein: CASSYRGSLNQPQHF

clone size: few
J gene: TRBJ1-1
D gene: .
V gene: TRBV5-6
CDR3 DNA: TGTGCCAGCAGCTTGCCGGTCGGGAACACTGAAGCTTTCTTT
CDR3 protein: CASSLPVGNTEAFF

clone size: .
J gene: TRBJ1-1
D gene: .
V gene: TRBV6-2/TRBV6-3
CDR3 DNA: TGTGCCAGCAGTTACTGGGTGAACACTGAAGCTTTCTTT
CDR3 protein: CASSYWVNTEAFF

clone size: .
J gene: TRBJ2-6
D gene: TRBD2
V gene: TRBV5-1
CDR3 DNA: TGCGCCAGCGGGCAATTAGCGGGAGGAACTGGGGCCAACGTCCTGACTTTC
CDR3 protein: CASGQLAGGTGANVLTF

clone size: few
J gene: TRBJ1-1
D gene: .
V gene: TRBV6-1
CDR3 DNA: TGTGCCAGCAGTGACCGGGACACTGAAGCTTTCTTT
CDR3 protein: CASSDRDTEAFF

clone size: .
J gene: TRBJ1-1
D gene: .
V gene: TRBV11-3
CDR3 DNA: TGTGCCAGCAGCTTTTGGGCAGGGTGGTGCACTGAAGCTTTCTTT
CDR3 protein: CASSFWAGWCTEAFF

clone size: .
J gene: TRBJ2-3
D gene: .
V gene: TRBV10-2
CDR3 DNA: TGCGCCAGCATGATAGCCCTTTTTTCAGATACGCAGTATTTT
CDR3 protein: CASMIALFSDTQYF

clone size: few
J gene: TRBJ1-1
D gene: TRBD1
V gene: TRBV19
CDR3 DNA: TGTGCCAGTAGTCCCTGGACAGGTTCTGAAGCTTTCTTT
CDR3 protein: CASSPWTGSEAFF

clone size: .
J gene: TRBJ2-3
D gene: .
V gene: TRBV4-3
CDR3 DNA: TGCGCCAGCAGCCAAGACATGACTAGTTCCGCTAGCACAGATACGCAGTATTTT
CDR3 protein: CASSQDMTSSASTDTQYF

clone size: once
J gene: TRBJ2-1
D gene: .
V gene: TRBV6-5
CDR3 DNA: TGTGCCAGCAGTCCCTACCTAGCCGCTAAGAATGAGCAGTTCTTC
CDR3 protein: CASSPYLAAKNEQFF

clone size: .
J gene: TRBJ1-6
D gene: .
V gene: TRBV6-5
CDR3 DNA: TGTGCCACCCGCGGTCGGCAGCCCAATTCACCCCTCCACTTT
CDR3 protein: CATRGRQPNSPLHF

clone size: .
J gene: TRBJ1-1
D gene: .
V gene: TRBV7-8
CDR3 DNA: TGTGCCAGCAGCTTAGAGCCAGGTTTATTGAACACTGAAGCTTTCTTT
CDR3 protein: CASSLEPGLLNTEAFF

clone size: .
J gene: TRBJ2-7
D gene: TRBD1
V gene: TRBV4-1
CDR3 DNA: TGCGCCAGCAGCCAAGACGGACAGGGGGCCTACGAGCAGTACTTC
CDR3 protein: CASSQDGQGAYEQYF

clone size: once
J gene: TRBJ2-3
D gene: TRBD2
V gene: TRBV29-1
CDR3 DNA: TGCAGCGGGGCGGGGGGGCTCACAGATACGCAGTATTTT
CDR3 protein: CSGAGGLTDTQYF

clone size: .
J gene: TRBJ1-4
D gene: .
V gene: TRBV5-5
CDR3 DNA: TGTGCCAGCAGCTTGGCCGCCCTTCAGGGTAATGAAAAACTGTTTTTT
CDR3 protein: CASSLAALQGNEKLFF

clone size: few
J gene: TRBJ2-7
D gene: .
V gene: TRBV27
CDR3 DNA: TGTGCCAGCAGTTCGACCGACAGCATCGAGCAGTACTTC
CDR3 protein: CASSSTDSIEQYF